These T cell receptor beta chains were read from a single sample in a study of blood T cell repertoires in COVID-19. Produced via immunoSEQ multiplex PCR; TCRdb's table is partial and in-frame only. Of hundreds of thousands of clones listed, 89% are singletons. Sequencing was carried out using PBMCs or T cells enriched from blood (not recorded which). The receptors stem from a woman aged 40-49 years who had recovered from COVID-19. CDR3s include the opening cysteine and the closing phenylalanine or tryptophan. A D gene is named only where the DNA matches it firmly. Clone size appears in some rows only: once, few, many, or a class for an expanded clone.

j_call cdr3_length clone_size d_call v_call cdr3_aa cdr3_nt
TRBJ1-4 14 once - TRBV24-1 CATSDPRQGEKLFF TGTGCCACCAGTGATCCCCGACAAGGTGAAAAACTGTTTTTT
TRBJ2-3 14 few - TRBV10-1 CASSESLRGPSQYF TGCGCCAGCAGTGAGTCGCTGCGGGGCCCATCGCAGTATTTT
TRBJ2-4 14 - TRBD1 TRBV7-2 CASSSSGQGGIQYF TGTGCCAGCAGCTCCTCCGGACAGGGTGGGATTCAGTACTTC
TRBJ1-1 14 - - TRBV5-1 CASSMNRRNTEAFF TGCGCCAGCAGCATGAACAGGAGGAACACTGAAGCTTTCTTT
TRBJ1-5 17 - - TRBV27 CASSLSWTAYSNQPQHF TGTGCCAGCAGTTTATCGTGGACAGCTTATAGCAATCAGCCCCAGCATTTT
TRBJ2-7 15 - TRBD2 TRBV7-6 CASSLARGSSYEQYF TGTGCCAGCAGCTTAGCGCGCGGGAGCTCCTACGAGCAGTACTTC
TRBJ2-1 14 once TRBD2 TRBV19 CASSLIGLASEQFF TGTGCCAGTAGTTTAATAGGACTAGCCAGCGAGCAGTTCTTC
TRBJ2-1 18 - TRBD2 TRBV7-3 CASTSFPTLAGAYNEQFF TGTGCCAGCACCTCCTTCCCCACACTAGCGGGGGCTTACAATGAGCAGTTCTTC
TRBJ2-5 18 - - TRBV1 CTSSQGDPGTSDGETQYF TGCACCAGCAGCCAAGGCGACCCCGGGACTTCTGACGGAGAGACCCAGTACTTC
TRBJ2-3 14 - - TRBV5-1 CASSLLVEEDTQYF TGCGCCAGCAGCTTACTAGTGGAGGAGGATACGCAGTATTTT
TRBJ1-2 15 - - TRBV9 CASSVDNRRNYGYTF TGTGCCAGCAGCGTAGACAACAGAAGAAACTATGGCTACACCTTC
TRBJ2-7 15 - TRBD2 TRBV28 CASSVPAGGRDEQYF TGTGCCAGCAGCGTCCCTGCGGGGGGGAGGGACGAGCAGTACTTC
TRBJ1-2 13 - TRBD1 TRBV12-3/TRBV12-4 CATFGDRERDYTF TGTGCCACCTTCGGTGACAGGGAGCGCGACTACACCTTC
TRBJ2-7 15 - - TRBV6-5 CASSYSSGLFYEQYF TGTGCCAGCAGTTACTCTAGCGGCCTCTTCTACGAGCAGTACTTC
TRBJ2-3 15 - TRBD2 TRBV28 CASNELAGDSDTQYF TGTGCCAGCAACGAACTAGCGGGAGATTCGGATACGCAGTATTTT
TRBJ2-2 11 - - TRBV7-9 CASSPVGELFF TGTGCCAGCAGTCCTGTCGGGGAGCTGTTTTTT
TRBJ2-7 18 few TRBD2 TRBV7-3 CASSLMASGPTSSYEQYF TGTGCCAGCAGCTTAATGGCTAGCGGGCCTACTTCATCCTACGAGCAGTACTTC
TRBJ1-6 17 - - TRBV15 CATSRDRGPYYNSPLHF TGTGCCACCAGCAGAGATCGAGGTCCCTACTATAATTCACCCCTCCACTTT
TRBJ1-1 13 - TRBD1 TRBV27 CATKQGARTEAFF TGTGCCACAAAACAGGGGGCGCGCACTGAAGCTTTCTTT
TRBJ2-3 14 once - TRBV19 CASQGAGGTDTQYF TGTGCCTCCCAGGGGGCGGGAGGGACAGATACGCAGTATTTT
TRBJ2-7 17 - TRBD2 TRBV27 CASSSRVTSGSVYEQYF TGTGCCAGCAGTTCCCGTGTGACTAGCGGGAGTGTGTACGAGCAGTACTTC
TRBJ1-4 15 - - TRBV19 CASSIEVAAREKLFF TGTGCCAGTAGTATAGAGGTGGCAGCGAGAGAAAAACTGTTTTTT
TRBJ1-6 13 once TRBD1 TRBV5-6 CASSLGQGLPLHF TGTGCCAGCAGCCTAGGACAGGGGTTGCCCCTCCACTTT
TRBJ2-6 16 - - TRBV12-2 CASRLVGGPGANVLTF TGTGCAAGTCGCTTAGTAGGGGGACCCGGGGCCAACGTCCTGACTTTC
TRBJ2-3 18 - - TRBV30 CAWSIPIRAGSGLDTQYF TGTGCCTGGAGTATTCCGATTAGGGCGGGAAGCGGCCTAGATACGCAGTATTTT